In its sample, the clone carrying this TCR beta chain was seen a few times. Its antigen is unknown. The record originates from a study of beta chain features in type 1 diabetes. Study overall: In age, gender and cell yields, patients were similar to healthy donors. Study-level findings and limits: In all four CD4+ subsets, TCRB CDR3 length was significantly, moderately reduced in type 1 diabetes. The similarity of naive, central memory and Treg TCRB repertoires appeared greater among patients than among healthy donors.

The study reverse transcribed the entire isolated RNA, so it sequenced expressed TCRB transcripts. TCRdb's copy holds only in-frame clones and misses some; the assay was immunoSEQ multiplex PCR. The sample includes around 500,000 clones, roughly an eighth of them seen just once. V was pared by 2 bases and J by 0 bases, with 6 bases between. Germline CDR1 and CDR2: SGHTA and FQGTGA. This CDR3 region has 14 residues. Around 110 mL of blood, on average, came from one heparinised draw per donor. The rearrangement uses TRBV7-3 and TRBJ2-3, with D hard to call. The clonotype originates from a woman younger than 30 in good health. The specimen sequenced was naive CD4+ T cells from blood. The CDR3 region is CASSLVHSTDTQYF. The DNA for the CDR3 is TGTGCCAGCAGCTTAGTCCATAGCACAGATACGCAGTATTTT.